These 22 T cell receptor beta chains were all obtained from the same sample, sequenced in a study of response to subunit inactivated influenza vaccine. MiXCR, applied by TCRdb to the RT-PCR reads, yields one record per CDR3 protein. The profile shows 500,000 to 600,000 distinct CDR3 sequences, approximately 7.6% of them singletons. Material: PBMCs from blood, obtained around 25 months after vaccination. These TCRs come from a man between 50 and 75 years old who received an inactivated influenza vaccine.

CDR3 in DNA: TGTGCCAGCCGCACATGGGCCGGGGAGAAGGGGCACTATGGCTACACCTTC. Residues: CASRTWAGEKGHYGYTF. The genes are TRBV27 and TRBJ1-2; the D gene is possibly TRBD1 (5 bases). Trimming pared 8 bases from V and 3 bases from J, leaving 25 bases between. The CDR3 contains 17 residues. Germline V gene data show CDR1 as MNHEY and CDR2 as SMNVEV (reference sequence).

The rearrangement uses TRBV29-1 and TRBJ1-2, with TRBD1 matching 7 bases. The V segment lost 5 bases and the J segment 4 bases; nucleotides outside the gene matches: 16. CDR1 and CDR2 (germline): SQVTM, ANQGSEA. The CDR3 is made up of 16 amino acids. The CDR3 loop is CSVLNRAGGGGYGYTF. In DNA, the CDR3 is TGCAGCGTTCTGAACAGGGCAGGGGGAGGGGGCTATGGCTACACCTTC.

The V and J genes are TRBV2 and TRBJ2-2; TRBD2 matches 8 bases. CDR3 size: 13 residues. V lost 9 bases, J lost 4 bases, and 4 bases stayed unmatched. The V gene's germline CDR1 is SNHLY and CDR2 FYNNEI. The CDR3 protein is CASSGTSTGELFF. DNA for the CDR3: TGTGCCAGTAGCGGGACTAGCACCGGGGAGCTGTTTTTT.

This clonotype has a handful of counts. The V call is TRBV7-8, the J call TRBJ2-7; a weak D match, TRBD1 (5 bases). Germline V gives CDR1 SGHVS, CDR2 FQNEAQ. The CDR3 is 12 amino acids. Trimming shortened V by 3 bases and J by 3 bases, and 6 bases separated the two germline ends. CDR3 loop: CASSLTVYEQYF. The CDR3 bases are TGTGCCAGCAGCTTGACAGTCTACGAGCAGTACTTC.

In its sample, this clonotype was seen a few times. This chain connects TRBV7-2 to TRBJ2-4; D gene uncertain. Per germline, CDR1 SGHTA and CDR2 FQGNSA. The CDR3 extends over 13 amino acids. Between the trimmed V and J ends, which lost 5 bases and 7 bases, there was a span of 12 bases. In nucleotides, the CDR3 is TGTGCCAGCAGCGATAGGGTTGTGAACATTCAGTACTTC. Amino acids: CASSDRVVNIQYF.

This clonotype was recorded many times. The gene calls are TRBV5-1 and TRBJ2-1; 7 bases are shared with TRBD1. The CDR3 spans 15 residues. The germline V gene has CDR1 SGHRS and CDR2 YFSETQ. V lost 4 bases to trimming and J lost 8 bases; unmatched junction nucleotides: 12. The CDR3 loop reads CASSDRDRLSDEQFF. The CDR3 DNA is TGCGCCAGCAGCGACCGGGACAGACTCTCAGATGAGCAGTTCTTC.

This clonotype was recorded at least ten times. This chain links TRBV4-2 with TRBJ2-7; TRBD2 is a possible D gene (6 bases). Looked up from germline, CDR1 is LGHNA and CDR2 is YNFKEQ. The germline V and J ends were trimmed by 0 bases and 3 bases, with 9 bases remaining between them. This CDR3 has 14 residues. This chain's CDR3 is CASSQEARDYEQYF. The CDR3 DNA sequence: TGTGCCAGCAGCCAAGAAGCGCGGGACTACGAGCAGTACTTC.

This clonotype was detected ten times or more. The chain recombines TRBV12-3 or TRBV12-4 with TRBJ1-3; D not resolved. The length of the CDR3 is 16 residues. With 3 bases removed from V and 1 base from J, the gap between germline ends came to 13 bases. The CDR3 spells CASSFIRSRSGNTIYF. DNA for the CDR3: TGTGCCAGCAGTTTTATCCGGTCAAGATCTGGAAACACCATATATTTT.

This clonotype was seen only a few times. The rearrangement joins TRBV11-2 to TRBJ2-1; 13 bases are shared with TRBD2. The ends lost 0 bases at V and 0 bases at J; junction bases unmatched: 5. The germline V gene encodes CDR1 SGHAT and CDR2 FQNNGV. The CDR3 is 19 amino acids. The CDR3 region is CASSLDGTSGVSSYNEQFF. CDR3 DNA sequence: TGTGCCAGCAGCTTAGATGGGACTAGCGGGGTGAGCTCCTACAATGAGCAGTTCTTC.

The chain is built from TRBV28 and TRBJ1-6; D ambiguous. The germline CDR1 and CDR2 sequences are MDHEN and SYDVKM. The CDR3 is 15 residues long. V was pared by 2 bases and J by 5 bases, with 10 bases between. CDR3: CASSLTTGNNSPLHF. CDR3 DNA sequence: TGTGCCAGCAGTTTAACGACGGGAAATAATTCACCCCTCCACTTT. The complete variable domain, with remaining parts taken from reference TRBV28 and TRBJ1-6, reads DVKVTQSSRYLVKRTGEKVFLECVQDMDHENMFWYRQDPGLGLRLIYFSYDVKMKEKGDIPEGYSVSREKKERFSLILESASTNQTSMYLCASSLTTGNNSPLHFGNGTRLTVT.

This clonotype turned up a few times. This sequence joins TRBV7-9 and TRBJ2-5; D might be TRBD2 (7 bases). V gave up 3 bases and J gave up 7 bases, with 15 bases separating them. The CDR3 consists of 14 residues. Germline CDR1 SEHNR, CDR2 FQNEAQ (reference sequence). In nucleotides, the CDR3 is TGTGCCAGCAGCTTGTTTGGGGGCGGGGGGACCCAGTACTTC. Its translation: CASSLFGGGGTQYF.

The chain has TRBV11-2 and TRBJ2-1, with TRBD1 identical over 7 bases. Germline CDR1 and CDR2: SGHAT and FQNNGV. The CDR3 has 16 amino acids. V lost 4 bases and J lost 7; bases outside the gene matches: 13. CDR3 in DNA: TGTGCCAGCAGCTCAGAGGGGCAGGGGGTAGTAAATGAGCAGTTCTTC. Translation gives CASSSEGQGVVNEQFF.

This clonotype was counted many times. The V and J genes are TRBV5-1 and TRBJ2-7; maybe TRBD1 (5 bases). The CDR3 runs to 14 residues. V was cut by 0 bases and J by 5 bases, with 12 bases left in between. The germline V gene encodes CDR1 SGHRS and CDR2 YFSETQ. This CDR3 reads CASSLGSRDNEQYF. The CDR3 bases are TGCGCCAGCAGCTTGGGCTCCAGGGATAACGAGCAGTACTTC.

The V and J genes are TRBV6-5 and TRBJ1-1, with D unresolved. Trimming took off 2 bases at V and 1 base at J, with 11 bases between the two ends. The CDR3 is 15 amino acids. The germline gives CDR1 MNHEY, CDR2 SVGAGI. This CDR3 reads CASSYGVWQNTEAFF. CDR3 nucleotide sequence: TGTGCCAGCAGTTACGGGGTCTGGCAGAACACTGAAGCTTTCTTT.

The genes are TRBV12-3 or TRBV12-4 and TRBJ1-1; no reliable D call. Trimming removed 8 bases at V and 2 bases at J, with 9 bases between. This CDR3 contains 12 residues. CDR3 region: CASRRANTEAFF. Written as DNA, the CDR3 is TGTGCCAGCCGGCGGGCAAACACTGAAGCTTTCTTT.

This sequence joins TRBV5-1 and TRBJ2-7; the match to TRBD2 covers 10 bases. CDR3 length: 15 amino acids. Germline V lookup: CDR1 SGHRS, CDR2 YFSETQ. V trimming: 4 bases; J trimming: 3 bases; junction bases outside the gene matches: 7. The CDR3 spells CASSRGTSALYEQYF. The DNA for the CDR3 is TGCGCCAGCAGCCGCGGGACTAGCGCACTCTACGAGCAGTACTTC.

V and J are TRBV14 and TRBJ2-5; D not certain. V was clipped by 0 bases and J by 5 bases, with 13 bases between them. Germline V CDR1 and CDR2: SGHDN, FVKESK. The length of the CDR3 is 15 residues. The CDR3 sequence is CASSQELKEIETQYF. For the CDR3, the DNA is TGTGCCAGCAGCCAAGAATTGAAGGAAATTGAGACCCAGTACTTC. The full variable domain, completed using reference TRBV14 and TRBJ2-5, is EAGVTQFPSHSVIEKGQTVTLRCDPISGHDNLYWYRRVMGKEIKFLLHFVKESKQDESGMPNNRFLAERTGGTYSTLKVQPAELEDSGVYFCASSQELKEIETQYFGPGTRLLVL.

This clonotype was seen only a few times. The genes are TRBV20-1 and TRBJ1-2, with D perhaps TRBD1 (6 bases). V lost 6 bases and J lost 6, with 20 bases in between. The V gene's germline CDR1 is DFQATT and CDR2 SNEGSKA (reference sequence). The length of the CDR3 is 14 residues. The CDR3 here is CSAIQGGGRDGYTF. CDR3 nucleotide sequence: TGCAGTGCGATACAGGGAGGCGGGCGCGATGGCTACACCTTC.

This clonotype was seen at least ten times. The genes are TRBV6-5 and TRBJ1-4; D gene uncertain. Trimming shortened V by 0 bases and J by 8 bases, and 7 bases separated the two germline ends. The V gene's germline CDR1 is MNHEY and CDR2 SVGAGI. The CDR3 runs to 13 residues. The CDR3 coding sequence is TGTGCCAGCAGTTACTCGATTGGAGAAAAACTGTTTTTT. It translates to CASSYSIGEKLFF.

This clonotype was seen only a few times. This chain joins TRBV7-2 and TRBJ1-1; unclear D gene. In germline, CDR1 is SGHTA, CDR2 FQGNSA. Trimming left V 3 bases short and J 1 base short, with 9 bases between. This CDR3 has 14 amino acids. The CDR3 loop is CASSFIGRNTEAFF. The CDR3 DNA follows: TGTGCCAGCAGCTTCATCGGACGGAACACTGAAGCTTTCTTT.

This chain joins TRBV20-1 and TRBJ1-5, with 8 nucleotides matching TRBD1. Germline-derived CDR1 and CDR2 are DFQATT and SNEGSKA (reference sequence). There are 13 residues in the CDR3. V shed 6 bases and J 2 bases; nucleotides not matched to a gene: 3. The CDR3, as DNA: TGCAGTGCCAAGACAGGGGGCAATCAGCCCCAGCATTTT. It specifies CSAKTGGNQPQHF.

This clonotype was seen at least ten times. The rearrangement joins TRBV19 to TRBJ1-1; TRBD1 is a possible D gene (6 bases). The CDR3 extends over 16 amino acids. The V end lost 6 bases, the J end lost 0 bases, and 17 bases lay between the germline ends. Germline CDR1 and CDR2: LNHDA and SQIVND (reference sequence). CDR3 DNA sequence: TGTGCCAGTAGAGGATTACAGGGTATCATGAACACTGAAGCTTTCTTT. Translating gives CASRGLQGIMNTEAFF. Drawing the rest from reference TRBV19 and TRBJ1-1, the complete variable domain is DGGITQSPKYLFRKEGQNVTLSCEQNLNHDAMYWYRQDPGQGLRLIYYSQIVNDFQKGDIAEGYSVSREKKESFPLTVTSAQKNPTAFYLCASRGLQGIMNTEAFFGQGTRLTVV.